This T cell receptor beta chain was observed in a study of blood T cell repertoires in COVID-19. Study background: Samples came from the United States, Italy and Spain, spanning acute and convalescent COVID-19. T cells, B-cell-depleted T cells, or PBMCs supplied cDNA or gDNA.

As originally analysed: Reference gene primer amplification yielded estimated nucleated cell counts. Libraries were prepared by immunoSEQ multiplex PCR; TCRdb keeps only in-frame clonotypes and omits some of them. V and J calls and clone size come straight from that table; D and trimming were deduced from the DNA. Altogether 95,000 to 150,000 clones are present, roughly 88% being singletons, with the ten largest covering about 5.4%. Germline assignment: CDR1 SGHAT and CDR2 FQNNGV. This CDR3 is built from 15 residues. Trimming removed 6 bases from V and 6 bases from J; junction bases left unmatched: 8.

The chain links TRBV11-2 to TRBJ2-1, with 10 bases identical to TRBD2. The origin of this receptor is a human donor in a cohort sampled during active COVID-19. The sequenced material came from peripheral blood. CDR3 coding DNA: TGTGCCAGCAGGTCACAACTAGCGGGATTCAATGAGCAGTTCTTC. Its translation is CASRSQLAGFNEQFF.